A selection of T cell receptor beta chains follows, all from one sample in a study of blood T cells in healthy people across ages. From the 5' RACE reads, TCRdb called clonotypes with MiXCR, one entry per CDR3 protein. The sample consists of 550,000 to 650,000 distinct CDR3 sequences, approximately 30% of them appearing once. Specimen: blood. These receptors were collected from an elderly woman in good health. Each CDR3 is given with its conserved first and last residue. D genes are given only for firm matches. For some rows the clone size is stated as once, few or many, or as a class when expanded; others skip it.

d_gene: .
v_gene: TRBV30
j_gene: TRBJ2-7
abundance: .
CDR3aa: CAWSPDLSWSEQYF
CDR3nt: TGTGCCTGGAGTCCGGACTTATCATGGAGCGAGCAGTACTTC

d_gene: TRBD1
v_gene: TRBV7-2
j_gene: TRBJ1-2
abundance: many
CDR3aa: CASSLGQGNRGYTF
CDR3nt: TGTGCCAGCAGCTTAGGACAGGGGAATCGCGGCTACACCTTC

d_gene: TRBD1
v_gene: TRBV30
j_gene: TRBJ2-7
abundance: few
CDR3aa: CAWSPGGGYSYEQYF
CDR3nt: TGTGCCTGGAGTCCAGGGGGCGGATATTCCTACGAGCAGTACTTC

d_gene: .
v_gene: TRBV27
j_gene: TRBJ2-3
abundance: medium-sized
CDR3aa: CAIKGGYTDTQYF
CDR3nt: TGTGCCATAAAAGGAGGGTACACAGATACGCAGTATTTT

d_gene: .
v_gene: TRBV4-1
j_gene: TRBJ2-7
abundance: .
CDR3aa: CASSQDEGLSYEQYF
CDR3nt: TGCGCCAGCAGCCAAGATGAGGGCCTCTCCTACGAGCAGTACTTC

d_gene: TRBD1
v_gene: TRBV6-2/TRBV6-3
j_gene: TRBJ2-7
abundance: many
CDR3aa: CASSYRRGQGRSYEQYF
CDR3nt: TGTGCCAGCAGTTACCGACGGGGACAGGGACGATCCTACGAGCAGTACTTC

d_gene: .
v_gene: TRBV20-1
j_gene: TRBJ1-1
abundance: .
CDR3aa: CSARGLGDTEAFF
CDR3nt: TGCAGTGCTAGAGGTTTAGGGGACACTGAAGCTTTCTTT

d_gene: .
v_gene: TRBV9
j_gene: TRBJ1-2
abundance: .
CDR3aa: CASSVVDGGYGYTF
CDR3nt: TGTGCCAGCAGCGTAGTTGACGGAGGCTATGGCTACACCTTC

d_gene: TRBD1
v_gene: TRBV6-1
j_gene: TRBJ1-1
abundance: few
CDR3aa: CASDRGSEAFF
CDR3nt: TGTGCCAGCGACAGGGGATCTGAAGCTTTCTTT

d_gene: .
v_gene: TRBV27
j_gene: TRBJ1-2
abundance: many
CDR3aa: CASSSGTASYGYTF
CDR3nt: TGTGCCAGCAGTTCCGGGACCGCCTCTTATGGCTACACCTTC

d_gene: TRBD1
v_gene: TRBV5-1
j_gene: TRBJ2-4
abundance: many
CDR3aa: CASSFLQGAVVAKNIQYF
CDR3nt: TGCGCCAGCAGCTTTTTACAGGGGGCTGTCGTGGCCAAAAACATTCAGTACTTC

d_gene: TRBD2
v_gene: TRBV11-2
j_gene: TRBJ2-5
abundance: many
CDR3aa: CASSQSGGAMETQYF
CDR3nt: TGTGCCAGCAGTCAATCGGGAGGCGCGATGGAGACCCAGTACTTC